The TCR beta chain described here comes from a study of CD8 T cells in ankylosing spondylitis. Per germline, CDR1 MNHEY and CDR2 SMNVEV (reference sequence). The CDR3 totals 13 residues. V gave up 4 bases and J gave up 14 bases; unmatched junction bases: 7. General study points: Disease-linked clones bore a CD8+ phenotype, appearing relatively rarely in peripheral blood.

TCRdb redid the calling of the 5' RACE reads with MiXCR, one entry per CDR3 protein. The sample contains 250,000 to 350,000 distinct CDR3 sequences, around 18% of which appear only once. Details on this clonotype: Its cognate antigen is unknown.

The rearrangement uses TRBV27 and TRBJ1-6, with 8 bases identical to TRBD1. The TCR originated in a male donor with ankylosing spondylitis or in good health (not recorded which). Sequencing was carried out using blood, either unsorted or a sorted T cell fraction (not recorded which). The CDR3 DNA follows: TGTGCCAGCAGTTCATTAAGGACAGGGACCCTCCACTTT. It specifies CASSSLRTGTLHF.